This TCR beta chain was sequenced for a study of blood T cell repertoires in COVID-19 (dated by TCRdb to about 2020). In terms of the full investigation: Samples covering the acute and convalescent phases of COVID-19 were provided by collaborators in the United States, Italy and Spain. The material from the prospective study consisted of cDNA or gDNA derived from T cells, B-cell-depleted T cells, or PBMCs. Deeply sampled blood TCRbeta repertoires from subjects exposed to, actively infected with, or recovered from COVID-19 were included in the dataset. A freely available public database, intended as a resource for researchers studying the immune response to SARS-CoV-2, is where the repertoires were released. The samples were drawn from the first 160 participants of the ongoing ImmuneRACE study and from some 1,300 subjects provided by 6 global collaborators. A de-identified subject ID, COVID-19 status, age in years and sex were almost always included in the sample metadata. Where available, HLA class I and class II types were taken from metadata supplied by the sample provider and were not determined by assay-based typing. General study outcomes and caveats: Clinical and demographic metadata were provided uncurated, with the amount varying by source and participant.

TCRbeta CDR3 regions were amplified from genomic DNA using the immunoSEQ Assay, a bias-controlled multiplex PCR. The study's processing was this. Within the assay, amplification of reference gene primers was used to estimate how many nucleated cells each sample contained. To quantify the absolute abundance of each unique TCRbeta CDR3 rearrangement, sequence reads were collapsed and filtered. For each sample, productive Simpson clonality was calculated as the square root of Simpson's diversity index across productive rearrangements. As stored in TCRdb, this immuneACCESS dataset retains in-frame rearrangements with V and J assigned. A fraction of the clones does not appear; measured against another copy, unresolved V genes explain less than half of the discrepancy, and the remainder lacks a known reason. That table is the source of V, J and clone size, and D and trimming were worked out from the DNA. The sample table lists tens of thousands of clones, more than 80% of them with a count of one. 15% to 20% of the sample goes to the ten largest clones.

CDR1 and CDR2 are drawn from the germline V gene: KGHDR, SFDVKD. Measured from the cysteine to the phenylalanine, the CDR3 is 16 residues long. The sequence is cut down to CDR3 DNA, 48 bases in frame from base 1. V and J are trimmed by 4 bases and 8 bases, and the gene matches miss 5 bases of the junction. The collaborating institutions used their own protocols to collect whole blood in K2EDTA tubes. For TCRbeta analysis, collaborator samples were shipped as frozen whole blood, as isolated PBMCs, or as DNA extracted from either sample type. Comment on this clone: Its antigen remains unidentified. Base-call qualities are not available, and no considerably larger clone is one nucleotide away.

The chain couples TRBV24-1 to TRBJ2-1; 15 junctional bases match TRBD2. The sequence was obtained from a human donor in a cohort sampled during active COVID-19. Sequenced input: peripheral blood. CDR3 region: CATSDPGLAGGDEQFF. The nucleotide sequence reads as follows: TGTGCCACCAGTGACCCCGGACTAGCGGGAGGGGATGAGCAGTTCTTC.